This T cell receptor (beta chain) derives from a study of cytomegalovirus exposure and HLA in healthy donors. Study-level results: As a later analysis revealed, most CMV-associated TCR beta chains appeared HLA-restricted. A missense variant in DCLRE1C was later tied to TCR beta V- and J-gene trimming. Sequences of the TCR beta chain were said to predict the HLA-A and HLA-B alleles of most subjects accurately.

This CDR3 has 15 amino acids. Germline V gene data show CDR1 as SGDLS and CDR2 as YYNGEE. J was trimmed by 1 base and V by 4 bases; bases with no gene match: 2. A multiplex PCR was run with 60 Vbeta primers and 13 Jbeta primers. The authors' processing: Roughly 83 million unique TCR beta chains, roughly 11 million of them shared, were counted by a later analysis. Sequencing used immunoSEQ multiplex PCR; TCRdb keeps in-frame clones, though not all of them. V, J and clone size are taken as reported in that table, and D and trimming were inferred from the DNA itself. The repertoire holds 120,000 to 150,000 clones, with roughly four fifths as singletons. As concerns this clone: Its specificity is not known. This sample includes further DNA sequences coding for the same CDR3.

This receptor was taken from a middle-aged man in good health and CMV-seropositive. Sequencing input: PBMCs. J is TRBJ2-3 and V is TRBV9; TRBD2 matches at 11 bases. In nucleotides, the CDR3 is TGTGCCAGCAGCCTAGCGGGAGGTGGCACAGATACGCAGTATTTT. Translation: CASSLAGGGTDTQYF.